Below, one T cell receptor beta chain is given with its context. Its antigen is currently unknown. This entry is derived from a study of Ad26.COV2.S vaccination and SARS-CoV-2 variants. General study points: The breadth of spike-specific CD8+ and CD4+ T cell responses after vaccination was reportedly substantial.

The repertoire was sequenced with immunoSEQ multiplex PCR; TCRdb's copy has only in-frame clones and lacks some. Among around 500,000 clones, roughly nine tenths were seen once, and the ten largest hold 1.7%. V lost 7 bases and J 2 bases, leaving 7 bases between the germline ends. The germline CDR1 and CDR2 sequences are SNHLY and FYNNEI. The CDR3 covers 12 residues. Treatment defined: some 20 received Ad26.COV2.S at low or high dose, single or two shots; a few received placebo; per-sample allocation not given. The investigators took samples on day 63 after the first vaccine or placebo injection. This adult donor, from Boston, was 18-55 years old. The study used a vaccine consisting of an Ad26 vector that expressed Wuhan-strain SARS-CoV-2 spike.

The TCR originated in a person aged 18-60 years who received the Ad26.COV2.S COVID-19 vaccine or a placebo. The material sequenced was peripheral blood, taken in a trial of Ad26.COV2.S vaccine versus placebo. The rearrangement uses TRBV2 and TRBJ2-3; D ambiguous. As DNA, the CDR3 is TGTGCCAGCACGCGGCACACAGATACGCAGTATTTT. It specifies CASTRHTDTQYF.